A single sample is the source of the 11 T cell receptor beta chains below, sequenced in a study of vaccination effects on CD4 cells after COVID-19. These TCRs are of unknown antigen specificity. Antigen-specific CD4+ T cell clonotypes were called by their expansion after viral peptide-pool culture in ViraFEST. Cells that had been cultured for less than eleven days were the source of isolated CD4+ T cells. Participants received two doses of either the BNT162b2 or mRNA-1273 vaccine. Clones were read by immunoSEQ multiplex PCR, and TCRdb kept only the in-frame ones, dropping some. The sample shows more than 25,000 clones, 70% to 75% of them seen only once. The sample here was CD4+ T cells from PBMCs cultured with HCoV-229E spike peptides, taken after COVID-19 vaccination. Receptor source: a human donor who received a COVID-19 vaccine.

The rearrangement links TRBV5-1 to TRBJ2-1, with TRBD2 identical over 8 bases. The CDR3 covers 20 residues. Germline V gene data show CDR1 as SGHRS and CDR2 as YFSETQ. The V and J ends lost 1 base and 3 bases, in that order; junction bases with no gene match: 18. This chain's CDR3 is CASSLREYGRTSGHYNEQFF. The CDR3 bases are TGCGCCAGCAGCTTGAGAGAATACGGTCGAACTAGCGGACACTACAATGAGCAGTTCTTC.

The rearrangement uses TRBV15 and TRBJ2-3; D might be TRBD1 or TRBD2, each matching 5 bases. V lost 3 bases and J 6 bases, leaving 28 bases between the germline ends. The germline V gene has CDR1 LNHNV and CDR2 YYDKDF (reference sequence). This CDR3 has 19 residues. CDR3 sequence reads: CATSSSTFPGNQGEDTQYF. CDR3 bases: TGTGCCACCAGCAGCAGCACATTCCCCGGGAACCAAGGGGAGGATACGCAGTATTTT. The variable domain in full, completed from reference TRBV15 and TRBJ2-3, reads DAMVIQNPRYQVTQFGKPVTLSCSQTLNHNVMYWYQQKSSQAPKLLFHYYDKDFNNEADTPDNFQSRRPNTSFCFLDIRSPGLGDTAMYLCATSSSTFPGNQGEDTQYFGPGTRLTVL.

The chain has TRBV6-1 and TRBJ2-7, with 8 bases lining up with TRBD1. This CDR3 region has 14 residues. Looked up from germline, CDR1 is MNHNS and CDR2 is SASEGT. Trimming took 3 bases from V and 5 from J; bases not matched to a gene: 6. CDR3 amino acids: CASSDSGGVDEQYF. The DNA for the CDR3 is TGTGCCAGCAGTGATTCAGGGGGCGTCGACGAGCAGTACTTC.

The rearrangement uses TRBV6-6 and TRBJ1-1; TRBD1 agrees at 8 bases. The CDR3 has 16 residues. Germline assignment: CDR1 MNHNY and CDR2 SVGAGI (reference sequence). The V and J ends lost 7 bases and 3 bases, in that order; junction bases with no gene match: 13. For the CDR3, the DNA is TGTGCCAGCAACGACTTGACAGGGGCCCGTGACACTGAAGCTTTCTTT. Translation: CASNDLTGARDTEAFF.

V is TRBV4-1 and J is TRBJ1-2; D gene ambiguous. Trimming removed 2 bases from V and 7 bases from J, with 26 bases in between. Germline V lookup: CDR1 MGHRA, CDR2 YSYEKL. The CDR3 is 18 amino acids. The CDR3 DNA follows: TGCGCCAGCAGCCAAACCCCATTCATAACAGCCGAGGCGGCTGGCTACACCTTC. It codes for CASSQTPFITAEAAGYTF.

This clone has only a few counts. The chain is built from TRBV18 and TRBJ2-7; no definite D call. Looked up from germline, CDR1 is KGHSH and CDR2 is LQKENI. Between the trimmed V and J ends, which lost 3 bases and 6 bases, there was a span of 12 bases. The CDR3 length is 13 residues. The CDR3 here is CASSPGGSREQYF. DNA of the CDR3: TGTGCCAGCTCACCGGGTGGGTCTCGCGAGCAGTACTTC. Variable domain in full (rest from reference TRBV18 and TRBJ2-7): NAGVMQNPRHLVRRRGQEARLRCSPMKGHSHVYWYRQLPEEGLKFMVYLQKENIIDESGMPKERFSAEFPKEGPSILRIQQVVRGDSAAYFCASSPGGSREQYFGPGTRLTVT.

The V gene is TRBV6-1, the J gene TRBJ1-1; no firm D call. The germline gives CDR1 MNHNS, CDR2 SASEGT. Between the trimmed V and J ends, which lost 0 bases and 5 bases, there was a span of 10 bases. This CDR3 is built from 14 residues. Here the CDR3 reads CASSEATGRTEAFF. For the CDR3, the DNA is TGTGCCAGCAGTGAAGCAACGGGTAGGACTGAAGCTTTCTTT.

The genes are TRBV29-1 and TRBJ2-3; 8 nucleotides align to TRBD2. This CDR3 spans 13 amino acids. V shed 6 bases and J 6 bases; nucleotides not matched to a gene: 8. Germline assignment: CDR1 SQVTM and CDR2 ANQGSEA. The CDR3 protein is CSVGAGGPDTQYF. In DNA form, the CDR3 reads TGCAGCGTGGGGGCGGGGGGCCCTGATACGCAGTATTTT.

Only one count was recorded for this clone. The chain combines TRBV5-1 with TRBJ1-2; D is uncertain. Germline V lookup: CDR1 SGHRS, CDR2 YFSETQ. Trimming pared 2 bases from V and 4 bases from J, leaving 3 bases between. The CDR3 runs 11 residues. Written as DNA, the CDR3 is TGCGCCAGCAGCTTAGGCTATGGCTACACCTTC. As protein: CASSLGYGYTF.

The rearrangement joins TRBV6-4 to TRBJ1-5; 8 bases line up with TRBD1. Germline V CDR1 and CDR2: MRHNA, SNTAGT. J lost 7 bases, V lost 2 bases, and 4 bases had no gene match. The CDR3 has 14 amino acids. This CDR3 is CASSDRAGGQPQHF. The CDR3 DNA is TGTGCCAGCAGTGACCGGGCAGGGGGCCAGCCCCAGCATTTT.

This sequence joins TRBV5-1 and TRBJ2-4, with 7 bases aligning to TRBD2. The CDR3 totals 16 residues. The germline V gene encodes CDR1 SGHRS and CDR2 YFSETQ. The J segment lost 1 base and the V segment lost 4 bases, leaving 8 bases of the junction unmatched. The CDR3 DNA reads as TGCGCCAGCAGCAATTGGGGAGGGGAGGCCAAAAACATTCAGTACTTC. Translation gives CASSNWGGEAKNIQYF.